The sequence of this TCR beta chain was determined in a study of OX40 agonist ivuxolimab in advanced cancers. Study-wide background: Cohort: 75% to 90% men, mean age about 62, aged about 20 to 90. General study results and limits: Normalized expansion of T-cell clones was also low for some nonresponders.

Germline CDR1 is SEHNR and CDR2 is FQNEAQ (reference sequence). Trimming left V 5 bases short and J 4 bases short, with 6 bases between. This CDR3 contains 12 residues. Systemic immunosuppression or autoimmune disease history was grounds to exclude patients. Measured with immunoSEQ multiplex PCR; TCRdb has only the in-frame clones, and not every one. The data contain roughly 60,000 clones, 70% to 90% of them singletons. This clone was observed a single time. What it binds is not known. Sequenced here: CD4+ or CD8+ T cells sorted from blood, sampled in a trial of the OX40 agonist ivuxolimab. This chain uses TRBV7-9 with TRBJ2-1; D is unclear. This clonotype was obtained from an adult with an advanced solid tumor such as melanoma, head and neck, liver or kidney cancer. The CDR3 DNA follows: TGTGCCAGCAGCCATTCTTACAATGAGCAGTTCTTC. Residues: CASSHSYNEQFF.